This T cell receptor beta chain originates from a study of blood T cell repertoires in COVID-19. The authors' processing: Amplification of reference gene primers was used by the study to estimate nucleated cell counts. Assay: immunoSEQ multiplex PCR; the TCRdb copy retains only in-frame clones and omits some. V, J and clone size reflect that table, while D and trimming were determined from the DNA. The sample records 85,000 to 95,000 clones, about 93% being singletons. CDR1 and CDR2 (germline): MGHRA, YSYEKL. V lost 0 bases and J 3 bases, leaving 6 bases between the germline ends. The CDR3 has 13 amino acids.

The V and J genes are TRBV4-1 and TRBJ2-7, with unresolved D. The receptor's source is a woman aged 45-65 years in a cohort sampled during active COVID-19. The sample consisted of peripheral blood. CDR3 bases: TGCGCCAGCAGCCAAGATCCCCACTACGAGCAGTACTTC. It specifies CASSQDPHYEQYF.